These 2 T cell receptor beta chains originate from one sample sequenced in a study of blood T cell repertoires in COVID-19. The table came from immunoSEQ multiplex PCR; TCRdb's copy has only in-frame clones and leaves some out. The data hold roughly 250,000 clones, with about 82% observed a single time. What was sequenced was PBMCs or T cells enriched from blood (not recorded which). Receptors originate from a woman in her fifties or sixties who had recovered from COVID-19.

The chain recombines TRBV7-9 with TRBJ1-2, with 8 bases lining up with TRBD1. This CDR3 has 16 residues. Germline assignment: CDR1 SEHNR and CDR2 FQNEAQ (reference sequence). The trim removed 4 bases at V and 1 base at J, leaving 8 bases unmatched. CDR3 region: CASSSRWTGINYGYTF. CDR3 bases: TGTGCCAGCAGCTCCCGCTGGACAGGGATTAACTATGGCTACACCTTC.

This clone was counted a few times. This chain joins TRBV6-6 and TRBJ2-7, with D perhaps TRBD2 (5 bases). This CDR3 is built from 14 residues. Per the germline V gene, CDR1 is MNHNY and CDR2 is SVGAGI (reference sequence). The ends were cut back, 7 bases at V and 5 bases at J, with 18 bases in the middle. CDR3 residues: CASTPDSRRDEQYF. The CDR3 DNA reads TGTGCCAGCACCCCGGACTCCCGTAGGGACGAGCAGTACTTC.